This TCR beta chain was identified during a study of cytomegalovirus exposure and HLA in healthy donors. Study-wide results and limits: Most likely, a cluster of highly shared sequence variants arose as a sequencing artifact.

As regards this clone: Its antigen is currently unknown.

Primers for the PCR totalled 60 Vbeta and 13 Jbeta. Repertoires were generated with immunoSEQ multiplex PCR, while TCRdb's copy carries only in-frame clones and drops some. The sample holds around 100,000 clones, 76% seen once. The TCR originated in a woman aged 18-29 years in good health and CMV-seropositive. Sequencing was performed on PBMCs.

The CDR3 DNA follows: TGTGCCAGCAGCTCATACAGGGTGGGGCAAGAGACCCAGTACTTC. Translation gives CASSSYRVGQETQYF. The chain has TRBV7-2 and TRBJ2-5, with D possibly being TRBD1 (6 bases). V gave up 4 bases and J gave up 2 bases, with 14 bases separating them. The CDR3 extends over 15 amino acids. CDR1 is SGHTA, CDR2 FQGNSA, per germline.